The sequence of this T cell receptor beta chain was determined in a study of blood T cell repertoires in COVID-19. Profiled with immunoSEQ multiplex PCR; TCRdb holds only in-frame clones, not every one. This table has 300,000 to 450,000 clones, roughly nine tenths appearing once. Those who participated ranged in age from roughly 18 to 90 years and resided in about two dozen US areas. The germline CDR1 and CDR2 sequences are SGHTS and YDEGEE. Deletions cut 6 bases from V and 3 bases from J, with 12 bases between. The CDR3 is 13 residues long. The TCR comes from a man between 18 and 35 years old who had recovered from COVID-19. The rearrangement uses TRBV5-8 and TRBJ1-1; no clear D gene. Material for sequencing was PBMCs or T cells enriched from blood (not recorded which). The CDR3 loop is CASTSTGYTEAFF. The CDR3 coding sequence is TGTGCCAGCACTTCTACGGGGTACACTGAAGCTTTCTTT.